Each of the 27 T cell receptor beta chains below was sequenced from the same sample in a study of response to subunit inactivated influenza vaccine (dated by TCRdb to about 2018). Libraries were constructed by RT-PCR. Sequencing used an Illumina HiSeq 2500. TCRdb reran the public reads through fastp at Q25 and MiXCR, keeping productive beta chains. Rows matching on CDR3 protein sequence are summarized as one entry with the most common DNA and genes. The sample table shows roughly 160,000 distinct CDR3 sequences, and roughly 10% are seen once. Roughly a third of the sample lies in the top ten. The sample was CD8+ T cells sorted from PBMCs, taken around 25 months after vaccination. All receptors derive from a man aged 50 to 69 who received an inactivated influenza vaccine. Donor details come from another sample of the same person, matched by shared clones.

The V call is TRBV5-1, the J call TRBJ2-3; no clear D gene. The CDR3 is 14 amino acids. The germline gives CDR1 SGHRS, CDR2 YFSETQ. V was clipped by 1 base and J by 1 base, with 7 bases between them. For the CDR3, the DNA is TGCGCCAGCAGCTTGTTTTTGCGCACAGATACGCAGTATTTT. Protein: CASSLFLRTDTQYF.

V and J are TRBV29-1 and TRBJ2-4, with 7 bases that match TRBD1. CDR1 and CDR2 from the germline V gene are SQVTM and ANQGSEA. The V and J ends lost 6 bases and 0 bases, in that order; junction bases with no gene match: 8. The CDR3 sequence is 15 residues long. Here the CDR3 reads CSVLTGSLAKNIQYF. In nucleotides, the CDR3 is TGCAGCGTCCTGACAGGGAGTTTAGCCAAAAACATTCAGTACTTC.

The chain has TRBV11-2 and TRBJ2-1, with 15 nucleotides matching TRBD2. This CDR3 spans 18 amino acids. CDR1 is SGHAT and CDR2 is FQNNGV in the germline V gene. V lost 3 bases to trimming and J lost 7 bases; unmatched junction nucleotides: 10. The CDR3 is CASSFPRTSGGAYNEQFF. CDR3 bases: TGTGCCAGCAGCTTCCCTAGGACTAGCGGGGGGGCGTATAATGAGCAGTTCTTC.

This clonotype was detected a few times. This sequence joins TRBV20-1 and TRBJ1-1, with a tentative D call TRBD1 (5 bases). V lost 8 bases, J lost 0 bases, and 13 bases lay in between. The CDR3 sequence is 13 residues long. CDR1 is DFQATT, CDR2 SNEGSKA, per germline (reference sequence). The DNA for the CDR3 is TGCAGTACTAAGGGACTGATGAACACTGAAGCTTTCTTT. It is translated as CSTKGLMNTEAFF.

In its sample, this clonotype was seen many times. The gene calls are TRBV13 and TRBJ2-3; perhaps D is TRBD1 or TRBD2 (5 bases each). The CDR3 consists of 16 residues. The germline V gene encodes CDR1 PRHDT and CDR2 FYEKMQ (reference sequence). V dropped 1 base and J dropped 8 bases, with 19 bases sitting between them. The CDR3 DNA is TGTGCCAGCAGCTTAGAGAGGGGCCGACCTGCAGGTACGCAGTATTTT. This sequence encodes CASSLERGRPAGTQYF.

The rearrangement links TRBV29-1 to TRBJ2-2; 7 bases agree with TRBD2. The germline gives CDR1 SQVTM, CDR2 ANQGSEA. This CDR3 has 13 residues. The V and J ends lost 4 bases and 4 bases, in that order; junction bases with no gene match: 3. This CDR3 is CSVAAGITGELFF. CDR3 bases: TGCAGCGTTGCAGCGGGGATCACCGGGGAGCTGTTTTTT.

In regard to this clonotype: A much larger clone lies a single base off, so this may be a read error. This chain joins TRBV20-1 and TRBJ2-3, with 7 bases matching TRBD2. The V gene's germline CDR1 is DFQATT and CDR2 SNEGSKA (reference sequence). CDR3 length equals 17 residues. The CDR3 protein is CCASPGLADPSTDTQYF. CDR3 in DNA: TGCTGTGCTAGCCCCGGGCTAGCGGACCCTAGCACAGATACGCAGTATTTT.

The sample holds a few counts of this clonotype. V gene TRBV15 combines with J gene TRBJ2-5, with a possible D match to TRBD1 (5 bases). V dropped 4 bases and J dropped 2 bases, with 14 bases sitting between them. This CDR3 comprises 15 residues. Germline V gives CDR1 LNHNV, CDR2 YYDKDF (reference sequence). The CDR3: CATSTRDSLQETQYF. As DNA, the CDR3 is TGTGCCACCAGCACCCGCGACAGCCTGCAAGAGACCCAGTACTTC.

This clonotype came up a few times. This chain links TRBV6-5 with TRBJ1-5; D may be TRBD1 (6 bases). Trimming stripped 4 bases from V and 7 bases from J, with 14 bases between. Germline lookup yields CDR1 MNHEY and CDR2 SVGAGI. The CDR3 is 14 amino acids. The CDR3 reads CASSLYRVGQPQHF. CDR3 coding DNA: TGTGCCAGCAGTTTATACAGGGTTGGACAGCCCCAGCATTTT.

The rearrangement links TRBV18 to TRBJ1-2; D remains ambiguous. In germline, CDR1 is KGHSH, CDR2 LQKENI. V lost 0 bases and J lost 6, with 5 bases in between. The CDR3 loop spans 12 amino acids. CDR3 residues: CASSPPGNGYTF. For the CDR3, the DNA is TGTGCCAGCTCACCACCCGGCAATGGCTACACCTTC.

DNA for the CDR3: TGTGCCAGCAGCCAACTGGTGGGGCAAATGAACACTGAAGCTTTCTTT. As protein: CASSQLVGQMNTEAFF. V gene TRBV7-8 combines with J gene TRBJ1-1; possibly TRBD1 for D (5 bases). The CDR3 loop spans 16 amino acids. Deletions cut 5 bases from V and 0 bases from J, with 16 bases between. Germline assignment: CDR1 SGHVS and CDR2 FQNEAQ.

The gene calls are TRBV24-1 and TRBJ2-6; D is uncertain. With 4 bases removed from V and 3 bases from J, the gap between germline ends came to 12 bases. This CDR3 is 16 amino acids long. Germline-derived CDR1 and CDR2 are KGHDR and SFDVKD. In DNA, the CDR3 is TGTGCCACCAGTGAGCCTCGGTTTGGTGGGGCCAACGTCCTGACTTTC. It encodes CATSEPRFGGANVLTF.

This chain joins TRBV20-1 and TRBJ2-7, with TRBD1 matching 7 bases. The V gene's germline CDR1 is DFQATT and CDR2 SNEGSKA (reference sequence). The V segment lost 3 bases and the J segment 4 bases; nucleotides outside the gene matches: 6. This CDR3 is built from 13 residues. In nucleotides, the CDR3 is TGCAGTGCTAGGACAGGGTTCCGGTACGAGCAGTACTTC. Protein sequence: CSARTGFRYEQYF.

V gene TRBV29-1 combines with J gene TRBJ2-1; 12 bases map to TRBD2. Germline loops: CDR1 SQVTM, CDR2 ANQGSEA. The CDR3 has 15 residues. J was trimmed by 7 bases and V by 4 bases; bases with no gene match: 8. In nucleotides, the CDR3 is TGCAGCGTTGCCCTAGCGGGAGGGCCCTCGAATGAGCAGTTCTTC. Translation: CSVALAGGPSNEQFF.

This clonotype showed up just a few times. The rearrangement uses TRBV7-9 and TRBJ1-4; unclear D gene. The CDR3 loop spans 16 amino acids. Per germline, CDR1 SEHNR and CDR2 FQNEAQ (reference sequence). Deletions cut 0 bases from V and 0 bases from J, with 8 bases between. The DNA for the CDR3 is TGTGCCAGCAGCTTAGCTCTTCAGGCAACTAATGAAAAACTGTTTTTT. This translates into CASSLALQATNEKLFF.

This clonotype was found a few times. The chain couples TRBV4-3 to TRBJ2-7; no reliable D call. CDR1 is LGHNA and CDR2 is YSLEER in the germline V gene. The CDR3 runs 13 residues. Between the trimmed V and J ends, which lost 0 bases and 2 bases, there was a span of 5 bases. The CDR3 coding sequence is TGCGCCAGCAGCCAAGACAGAACCTACGAGCAGTACTTC. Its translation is CASSQDRTYEQYF.

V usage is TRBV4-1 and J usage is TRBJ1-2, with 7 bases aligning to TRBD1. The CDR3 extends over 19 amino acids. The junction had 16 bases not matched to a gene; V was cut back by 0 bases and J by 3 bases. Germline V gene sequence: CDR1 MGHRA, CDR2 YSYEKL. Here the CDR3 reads CASSQEPADRVWDDYGYTF. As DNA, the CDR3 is TGCGCCAGCAGCCAAGAGCCGGCAGACAGGGTTTGGGACGACTATGGCTACACCTTC.

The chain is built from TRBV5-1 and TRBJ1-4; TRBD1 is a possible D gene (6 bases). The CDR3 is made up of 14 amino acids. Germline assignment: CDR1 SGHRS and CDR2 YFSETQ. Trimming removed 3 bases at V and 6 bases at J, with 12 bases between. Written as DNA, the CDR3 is TGCGCCAGCAGCTCGGGACCAGGGGATGAAAAACTGTTTTTT. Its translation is CASSSGPGDEKLFF.

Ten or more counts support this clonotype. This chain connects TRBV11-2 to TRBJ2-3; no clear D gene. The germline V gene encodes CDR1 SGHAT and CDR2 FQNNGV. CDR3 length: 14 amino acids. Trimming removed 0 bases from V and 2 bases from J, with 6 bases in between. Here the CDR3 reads CASSLDSPTDTQYF. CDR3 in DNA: TGTGCCAGCAGCTTAGATAGTCCCACAGATACGCAGTATTTT. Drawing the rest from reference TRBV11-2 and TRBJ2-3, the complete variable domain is EAGVAQSPRYKIIEKRQSVAFWCNPISGHATLYWYQQILGQGPKLLIQFQNNGVVDDSQLPKDRFSAERLKGVDSTLKIQPAKLEDSAVYLCASSLDSPTDTQYFGPGTRLTVL.

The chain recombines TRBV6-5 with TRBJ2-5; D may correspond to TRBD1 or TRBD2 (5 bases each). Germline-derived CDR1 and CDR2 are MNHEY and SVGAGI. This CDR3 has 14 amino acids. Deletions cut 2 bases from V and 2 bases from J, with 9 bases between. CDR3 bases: TGTGCCAGCAGTTACCCGGGACCTCAAGAGACCCAGTACTTC. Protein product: CASSYPGPQETQYF.

This CDR3 reads CASSLGTSAGSYNEQFF. CDR3 sequence (DNA): TGTGCCAGCAGCTTGGGGACTAGCGCCGGCTCCTACAATGAGCAGTTCTTC. V is TRBV7-9 and J is TRBJ2-1; TRBD2 matches 10 bases. Germline V gene lookup returns CDR1 SEHNR and CDR2 FQNEAQ (reference sequence). This CDR3 contains 17 residues. The junction had 5 bases not matched to a gene; V was cut back by 3 bases and J by 0 bases.

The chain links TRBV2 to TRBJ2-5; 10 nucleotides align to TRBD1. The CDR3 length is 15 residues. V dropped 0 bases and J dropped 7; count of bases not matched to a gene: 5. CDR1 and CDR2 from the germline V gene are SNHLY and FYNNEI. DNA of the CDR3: TGTGCCAGCAGTGAAGCGTTTGGGACAGGGGTGACCCAGTACTTC. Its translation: CASSEAFGTGVTQYF.

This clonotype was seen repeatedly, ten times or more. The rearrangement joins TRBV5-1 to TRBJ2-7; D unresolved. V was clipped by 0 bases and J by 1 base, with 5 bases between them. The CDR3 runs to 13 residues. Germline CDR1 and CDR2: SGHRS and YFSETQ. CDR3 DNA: TGCGCCAGCAGCTTGGACGGATCCTACGAGCAGTACTTC. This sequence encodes CASSLDGSYEQYF.

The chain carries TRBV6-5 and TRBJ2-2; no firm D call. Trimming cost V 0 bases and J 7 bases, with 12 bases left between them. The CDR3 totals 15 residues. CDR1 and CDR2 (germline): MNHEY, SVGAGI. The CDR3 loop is CASSYSRTSSGELFF. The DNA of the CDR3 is TGTGCCAGCAGTTACTCAAGGACCTCGAGCGGGGAGCTGTTTTTT.

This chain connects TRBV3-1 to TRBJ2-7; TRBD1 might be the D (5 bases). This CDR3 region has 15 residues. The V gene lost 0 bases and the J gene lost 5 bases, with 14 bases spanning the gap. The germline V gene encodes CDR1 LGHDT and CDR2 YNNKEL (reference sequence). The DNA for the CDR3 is TGTGCCAGCAGCCAAGAGGCGTCTTGGACACACGAGCAGTACTTC. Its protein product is CASSQEASWTHEQYF.

As DNA, the CDR3 is TGTGCCTGGAGTGATCGGACTAGCGGGGTCCACGAGCAGTACTTC. It translates to CAWSDRTSGVHEQYF. The gene calls are TRBV30 and TRBJ2-7, with 12 bases identical to TRBD2. This CDR3 has 15 amino acids. CDR1 GTSNPN and CDR2 SVGIG come from the germline V gene (reference sequence). Germline trimming cut 1 base from V and 5 bases from J; bases unmatched to any gene: 6.

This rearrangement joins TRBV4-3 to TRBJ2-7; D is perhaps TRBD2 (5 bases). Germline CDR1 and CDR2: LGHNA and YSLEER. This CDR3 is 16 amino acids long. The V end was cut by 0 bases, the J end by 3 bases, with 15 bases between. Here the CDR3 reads CASSQDPLAGIYEQYF. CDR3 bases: TGCGCCAGCAGCCAAGATCCCCTAGCTGGGATCTACGAGCAGTACTTC.